Presented here are 17 T cell receptor beta chains from one specimen sequenced in a study of siplizumab effects on memory and regulatory T cells. Clones were sequenced by immunoSEQ multiplex PCR, and TCRdb holds only the in-frame ones, with some missing. This sample yields approximately 100,000 clones, of which 92% are seen a single time; approximately 0.71% belongs to the top ten. Sample: Tregs sorted from blood. The receptors derive from a human donor in good health.

J is TRBJ2-7 and V is TRBV9; 9 bases are shared with TRBD2. This CDR3 spans 15 amino acids. Germline V lookup: CDR1 SGDLS, CDR2 YYNGEE. V lost 0 bases to trimming and J lost 2 bases; unmatched junction nucleotides: 3. The CDR3 protein is CASSVGGTSPYEQYF. CDR3 sequence (DNA): TGTGCCAGCAGCGTAGGGGGGACTAGCCCCTACGAGCAGTACTTC.

As DNA, the CDR3 is TGTGCCAGCAGCGACGGACAGGCCCTGAAGTACTTC. Translating it yields CASSDGQALKYF. The rearrangement links TRBV7-9 to TRBJ2-7, with 7 bases aligning to TRBD1. CDR1 SEHNR and CDR2 FQNEAQ come from the germline V gene (reference sequence). Trimming took 5 bases from V and 11 from J; bases not matched to a gene: 9. This CDR3 spans 12 amino acids. The full variable domain, its missing parts supplied by reference TRBV7-9 and TRBJ2-7, is DTGVSQNPRHKITKRGQNVTFRCDPISEHNRLYWYRQTLGQGPEFLTYFQNEAQLEKSRLLSDRFSAERPKGSFSTLEIQRTEQGDSAMYLCASSDGQALKYFGPGTRLTVT.

This chain links TRBV10-1 with TRBJ2-3; TRBD2 matches at 11 bases. The CDR3 has 13 residues. Germline trimming cut 9 bases from V and 3 bases from J; bases unmatched to any gene: 2. Per germline, CDR1 WNHNN and CDR2 SYGVQD (reference sequence). The CDR3 region has the DNA TGCGCCAGAATAGCGGGAGGGACAGATACGCAGTATTTT. It is translated as CARIAGGTDTQYF.

The chain is built from TRBV7-6 and TRBJ2-2; possibly TRBD2 for D (6 bases). The CDR3 loop spans 15 amino acids. The V gene lost 5 bases and the J gene lost 1 base, with 11 bases spanning the gap. Germline CDR1 is SGHVS and CDR2 is FNYEAQ. The CDR3 DNA sequence: TGTGCCAGCAGCAAGGGACTGGAGAACACCGGGGAGCTGTTTTTT. Protein product: CASSKGLENTGELFF.

This clone was recorded only once. The chain couples TRBV10-3 to TRBJ1-2; the D is unclear. Germline V gene sequence: CDR1 ENHRY, CDR2 SYGVKD. CDR3 length: 14 residues. The V end was cut by 5 bases, the J end by 0 bases, with 10 bases between. CDR3 sequence reads: CAISTDLANYGYTF. The DNA of the CDR3 is TGTGCCATCAGTACAGACTTAGCTAACTATGGCTACACCTTC.

DNA for the CDR3: TGTGCCAGCAGCTCCAACCCCGTCCCCGGGAGGGCGGATGAGCAGTTCTTC. This encodes CASSSNPVPGRADEQFF. The chain joins TRBV7-3 to TRBJ2-1; 8 bases map to TRBD2. The CDR3 runs 17 residues. The germline V gene has CDR1 SGHTA and CDR2 FQGTGA. V lost 4 bases, J lost 8 bases, and 16 bases stayed unmatched.

V and J are TRBV4-1 and TRBJ1-2; possible D gene TRBD1, 6 bases. In germline, CDR1 is MGHRA, CDR2 YSYEKL. V lost 2 bases to trimming and J lost 6 bases, with 13 bases between them. The CDR3 runs 14 residues. Here the CDR3 DNA reads TGCGCCAGCAGCCAACAACCGGGGGCGGATGGCTACACCTTC. Translating it yields CASSQQPGADGYTF.

The chain links TRBV19 to TRBJ2-2; D uncertain. Germline V gene lookup returns CDR1 LNHDA and CDR2 SQIVND (reference sequence). V was shortened by 3 bases and J by 1 base, with 18 bases between the two germline ends. CDR3 length equals 18 residues. The DNA of the CDR3 is TGTGCCAGTAGTATGGGGAAATTCTCACCACAGAACACCGGGGAGCTGTTTTTT. Translation gives CASSMGKFSPQNTGELFF. Together with reference TRBV19 and TRBJ2-2, the CDR3 gives the full variable domain: DGGITQSPKYLFRKEGQNVTLSCEQNLNHDAMYWYRQDPGQGLRLIYYSQIVNDFQKGDIAEGYSVSREKKESFPLTVTSAQKNPTAFYLCASSMGKFSPQNTGELFFGEGSRLTVL.

This clone was seen just once. V usage is TRBV4-2 and J usage is TRBJ2-2, with D tentatively TRBD1 (5 bases). The CDR3 totals 16 residues. The V end lost 0 bases, the J end lost 4 bases, and 12 bases lay between the germline ends. From germline, CDR1 is LGHNA and CDR2 YNFKEQ. Here the CDR3 reads CASSQDKGMATGELFF. The DNA of the CDR3 is TGTGCCAGCAGCCAAGATAAGGGGATGGCCACCGGGGAGCTGTTTTTT.

This chain uses TRBV5-6 with TRBJ2-3; D remains unclear. CDR1 SGHDT and CDR2 YYEEEE come from the germline V gene. The CDR3 loop spans 15 amino acids. Trimming removed 5 bases from V and 3 bases from J, with 16 bases in between. CDR3 nucleotides: TGTGCCAGCAGGGTGCTACTGATGGGGACAGATACGCAGTATTTT. It codes for CASRVLLMGTDTQYF.

This clone was recorded a few times. This chain uses TRBV6-1 with TRBJ2-7; TRBD2 matches 7 bases. After removal of 5 bases from V and 5 bases from J, the junction contained 9 bases not matched to a gene. The CDR3 sequence is 14 residues long. Germline CDR1 reads MNHNS; CDR2 reads SASEGT. CDR3 bases: TGTGCCAGCAGTAGGTTAGCGGGTAAAGACGAGCAGTACTTC. It encodes CASSRLAGKDEQYF.

As concerns this clone: One junction end does not reproduce the germline sequence, and a read error may be involved. V gene TRBV9 combines with J gene TRBJ1-2; tentative D call: TRBD1 (5 bases). CDR3 length: 15 amino acids. Germline CDR1 SGDLS, CDR2 YYNGEE. CDR3 sequence: CASGVDGMRGYGYTF. In nucleotides, the CDR3 is TGTGCCAGCGGCGTGGATGGAATGAGGGGCTATGGCTACACCTTC.

J is TRBJ2-5 and V is TRBV6-5; D is possibly TRBD2 (5 bases). The V and J ends lost 2 bases and 0 bases respectively, with 7 bases between them. Germline V gene data show CDR1 as MNHEY and CDR2 as SVGAGI. The CDR3 length is 14 residues. CDR3 amino acids: CASSYVGDQETQYF. CDR3 DNA sequence: TGTGCCAGCAGTTACGTGGGAGACCAAGAGACCCAGTACTTC.

This chain connects TRBV10-3 to TRBJ1-2, with a possible D match to TRBD1 (5 bases). V was shortened by 4 bases and J by 3 bases, with 9 bases between the two germline ends. The CDR3 runs 13 residues. The germline V gene has CDR1 ENHRY and CDR2 SYGVKD. In nucleotides, the CDR3 is TGTGCCATCAGTGGGGCAGGGTACTATGGCTACACCTTC. Translation gives CAISGAGYYGYTF.

The V and J genes are TRBV18 and TRBJ2-7, with D possibly matching TRBD1 (6 bases). The CDR3 extends over 15 amino acids. Looked up from germline, CDR1 is KGHSH and CDR2 is LQKENI. V gave up 4 bases and J gave up 3 bases, with 16 bases separating them. The chain's CDR3 is CASSLQNRALYEQYF. The CDR3 nucleotides read TGTGCCAGCTCACTTCAGAACAGGGCCCTCTACGAGCAGTACTTC.

The chain links TRBV5-1 to TRBJ2-2; D is perhaps TRBD2 (7 bases). There are 16 residues in the CDR3. The V gene's germline CDR1 is SGHRS and CDR2 YFSETQ. V lost 3 bases and J lost 4, with 16 bases in between. The CDR3 loop reads CASSWTGGRVTGELFF. CDR3 DNA sequence: TGCGCCAGCAGCTGGACCGGGGGGCGCGTCACCGGGGAGCTGTTTTTT.

The rearrangement links TRBV5-1 to TRBJ1-2; no reliable D call. Germline CDR1 SGHRS, CDR2 YFSETQ. The CDR3 covers 13 residues. V gave up 0 bases and J gave up 8 bases, with 11 bases separating them. CDR3 loop: CASSLVPAGGYTF. CDR3 bases: TGCGCCAGCAGCTTGGTTCCAGCCGGCGGCTACACCTTC.